This T cell receptor (beta chain) was observed in a study of identical twins. TCRdb independently ran MiXCR on the 5' RACE reads; one entry per CDR3 protein. The sample holds 200,000 to 250,000 distinct CDR3 sequences, about 7% seen once. V lost 6 bases and J 0 bases, leaving 9 bases between the germline ends. CDR1 is MNHEY and CDR2 is SMNVEV in the germline V gene (reference sequence). The CDR3 consists of 14 residues. Overall study findings and caveats: Model-predicted out-of-frame TCR alpha sharing fell below observed values in monozygotic twins. The analysis was cross-sectional rather than longitudinal within donors.

Healthy Caucasians alone served as donors. This clonotype was recorded many times. Its antigen is not known. These same data were also listed under a study on yellow fever vaccine responses in identical twins.

J is TRBJ1-5 and V is TRBV27, with D uncertain. Input material: memory (CD45RO+) T cells sorted from blood. The source is a woman younger than 35 in good health. The CDR3 loop reads CASRNGNSNQPQHF. The CDR3 region has the DNA TGTGCCAGCAGGAACGGCAATAGCAATCAGCCCCAGCATTTT.